This TCR beta chain was identified in a study of Ad26.COV2.S vaccination and SARS-CoV-2 variants. In the study overall: Donor was in the COV1001 Ad26.COV2.S trial arm. Ad26.COV2.S shots went into the muscle once or twice, 56 days apart. Study-level points and caveats: Researchers reported similar non-spike TCR breadth in vaccine and placebo recipients.

The method was immunoSEQ multiplex PCR; TCRdb's version includes in-frame clones alone and lacks a portion of them. The sample consists of some 340,000 clones, around four fifths of them appearing once. This sample's treatment: approximately 18 received Ad26.COV2.S at low or high dose, single or two shots; several received placebo; per-sample allocation not given. The samples were gathered on day 63 after the first injection of vaccine or placebo. Donation came from an adult in Boston who was aged 18-55 years. Trimming took 1 base from V and 2 from J; bases not matched to a gene: 17. Germline-derived CDR1 and CDR2 are MDHEN and SYDVKM. The CDR3 spans 20 residues. On this clone: Antigen: not known.

The sample in question was peripheral blood, obtained in a trial of Ad26.COV2.S vaccine versus placebo. V gene TRBV28 combines with J gene TRBJ2-7, with 10 bases lining up with TRBD1. The sequence was obtained from a person between 18 and 65 years old who received the Ad26.COV2.S COVID-19 vaccine or a placebo. CDR3 nucleotides: TGTGCCAGCAGTTTATATATCCCCGGACAGGGGGTGGGCCTCACCTACGAGCAGTACTTC. Amino acids: CASSLYIPGQGVGLTYEQYF.